This TCR beta chain was captured in a study of radiation and T cells in renal cell carcinoma. Study-level findings and limits: Baseline intratumoral clonotype presence is unknown without pretreatment biopsies. Top tumor clonotypes rose in blood 2 weeks post-radiation, then contracted.

Some clones are missing from TCRdb's copy, which holds only in-frame ones; the method was immunoSEQ multiplex PCR. The sample shows 90,000 to 95,000 clones, over 75% of them seen only once. Time point specified: baseline pretreatment blood. As for treatment: 15 Gy SBRT to primary tumor, nephrectomy 4 weeks later. After SBRT, blood was collected at 2 and 4 weeks, plus baseline. This clone was seen a few times. Its antigen is unidentified. V was trimmed by 4 bases and J by 1 base, leaving 10 bases between them. The length of the CDR3 is 14 residues. Germline loops: CDR1 SGHVS, CDR2 FQNEAQ. The specimen was blood, collected from a patient whose treatment included radiotherapy and nephrectomy. This chain uses TRBV7-8 with TRBJ2-5; a weak D match, TRBD2 (6 bases). This TCR was sampled from a man in his 60s with renal cell carcinoma. This chain's CDR3 is CASSSKEGQETQYF. The CDR3 nucleotides read TGTGCCAGCAGCTCCAAGGAGGGCCAAGAGACCCAGTACTTC. The whole variable domain, remainder taken from reference TRBV7-8 and TRBJ2-5, is GAGVSQSPRYKVAKRGQDVALRCDPISGHVSLFWYQQALGQGPEFLTYFQNEAQLDKSGLPSDRFFAERPEGSVSTLKIQRTQQEDSAVYLCASSSKEGQETQYFGPGTRLLVL.